This TCR beta chain is from a study of blood T cell repertoires in COVID-19 (dated by TCRdb to the early 2020s). At the level of the whole study: Collaborator samples came from the United States, Italy and Spain and covered acute and convalescent phases of COVID-19. The dataset comprised deeply sampled blood TCRbeta repertoires from subjects exposed to, actively infected with, or recovered from COVID-19. Where available, HLA class I and class II types were obtained from metadata supplied by the sample provider rather than from assay-based typing. The prospective study material was composed of cDNA or gDNA derived from T cells, B-cell-depleted T cells, or PBMCs. The sample metadata nearly always contained a de-identified subject ID, COVID-19 status, age in years and sex. The samples were drawn from the first 160 participants of the ongoing ImmuneRACE study and from over a thousand subjects provided by 6 global collaborators. The repertoires were released in a freely available public database meant as a resource for research on the immune response to SARS-CoV-2.

This clone came up once. Its recognized antigen is unknown. Base qualities are missing; no much larger clone stands one base away. Each collaborating institution followed its own protocols to collect whole blood in K2EDTA tubes. For TCRbeta analysis, collaborator samples were shipped as frozen whole blood, as isolated PBMCs, or as DNA extracted from either sample type. The CDR3 has 15 amino acids, counting the end cysteine and phenylalanine. Only the CDR3 portion is preserved as DNA: 45 bases, with reading frame beginning at the first base. V was cut back by 5 bases and J by 5 bases, leaving a gap of 17 bases between them. The germline V gene (reference sequence) sets CDR1 to SGHNT and CDR2 to YYREEE. The immunoSEQ Assay, a bias-controlled multiplex PCR, was used to amplify TCRbeta CDR3 regions from genomic DNA. In the paper's pipeline: The number of nucleated cells in each sample was estimated by amplification of reference gene primers within the assay. To quantify the absolute abundance of each unique TCRbeta CDR3 rearrangement, sequence reads were collapsed and filtered. For each sample, productive Simpson clonality was calculated as the square root of Simpson's diversity index over productive rearrangements. Here the immuneACCESS table is served through TCRdb, limited to in-frame sequences with V and J called. Missing clones are a known gap in these copies; in checked studies unresolved V genes cover under half, and the rest lacks a known reason. That table furnishes V, J and clone size, whereas the DNA furnished D and trimming. The sample records under 60,000 clones, about nine tenths of which are singletons. The ten largest account for approximately 3.4% of the sample.

Points the paper makes about the study in general: How much clinical and demographic metadata was included differed by source and by participant, and the metadata was provided uncurated.

The material sequenced was peripheral blood. The receptor chain draws on TRBV5-4 and TRBJ2-1, with a weak D call of TRBD1 (7 bases match). The receptor's source is a human donor in a cohort sampled during active COVID-19. The DNA sequence follows: TGTGCCAGCAGTGCCCCCGGCAGGGGGGACAATGAGCAGTTCTTC. This gives the protein CASSAPGRGDNEQFF. Reference TRBV5-4 and TRBJ2-1 proteins supply the regions before and after the CDR3; the full variable domain is: ETGVTQSPTHLIKTRGQQVTLRCSSQSGHNTVSWYQQALGQGPQFIFQYYREEENGRGNFPPRFSGLQFPNYSSELNVNALELDDSALYLCASSAPGRGDNEQFFGPGTRLTVL.